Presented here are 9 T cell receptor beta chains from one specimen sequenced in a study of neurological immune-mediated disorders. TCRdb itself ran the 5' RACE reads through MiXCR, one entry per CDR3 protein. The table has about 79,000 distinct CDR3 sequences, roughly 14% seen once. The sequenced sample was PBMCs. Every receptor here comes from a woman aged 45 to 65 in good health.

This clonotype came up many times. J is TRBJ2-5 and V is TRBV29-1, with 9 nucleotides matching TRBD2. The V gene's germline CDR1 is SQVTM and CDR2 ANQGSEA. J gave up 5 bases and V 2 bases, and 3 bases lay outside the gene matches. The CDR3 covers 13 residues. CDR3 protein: CSVESGLAETQYF. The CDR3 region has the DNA TGCAGCGTTGAATCCGGACTAGCGGAGACCCAGTACTTC. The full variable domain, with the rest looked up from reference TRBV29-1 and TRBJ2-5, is SAVISQKPSRDICQRGTSLTIQCQVDSQVTMMFWYRQQPGQSLTLIATANQGSEATYESGFVIDKFPISRPNLTFSTLTVSNMSPEDSSIYLCSVESGLAETQYFGPGTRLLVL.

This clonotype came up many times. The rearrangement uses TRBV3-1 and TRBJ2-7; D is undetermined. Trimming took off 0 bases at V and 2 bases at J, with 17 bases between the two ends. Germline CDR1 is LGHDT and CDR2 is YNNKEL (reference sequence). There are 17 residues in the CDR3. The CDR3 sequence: CASSQESASYIPYEQYF. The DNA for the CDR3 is TGTGCCAGCAGCCAAGAGTCGGCCAGCTATATTCCCTACGAGCAGTACTTC.

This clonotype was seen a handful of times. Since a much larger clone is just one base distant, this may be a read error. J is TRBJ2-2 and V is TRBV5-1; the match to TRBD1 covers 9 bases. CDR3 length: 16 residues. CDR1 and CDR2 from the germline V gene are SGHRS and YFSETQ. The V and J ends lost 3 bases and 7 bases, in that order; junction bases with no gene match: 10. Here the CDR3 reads CASSSSGQGTVGELFF. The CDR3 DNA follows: TGCGCCAGCAGCTCCAGCGGACAGGGGACTGTCGGGGAGCTGTTTTTT.

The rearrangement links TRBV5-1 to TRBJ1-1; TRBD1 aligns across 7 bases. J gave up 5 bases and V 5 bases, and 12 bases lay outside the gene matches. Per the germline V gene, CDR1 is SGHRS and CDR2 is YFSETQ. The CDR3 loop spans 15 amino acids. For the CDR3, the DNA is TGCGCCAGCAGTCCGGGGTGGACAGGTAGAACTGAAGCTTTCTTT. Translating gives CASSPGWTGRTEAFF. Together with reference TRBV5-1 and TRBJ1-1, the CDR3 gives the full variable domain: KAGVTQTPRYLIKTRGQQVTLSCSPISGHRSVSWYQQTPGQGLQFLFEYFSETQRNKGNFPGRFSGRQFSNSRSEMNVSTLELGDSALYLCASSPGWTGRTEAFFGQGTRLTVV.

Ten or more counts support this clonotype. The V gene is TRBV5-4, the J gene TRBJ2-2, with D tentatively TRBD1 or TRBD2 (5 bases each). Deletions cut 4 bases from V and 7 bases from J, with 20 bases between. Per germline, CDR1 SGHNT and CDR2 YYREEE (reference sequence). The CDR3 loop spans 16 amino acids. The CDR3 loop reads CASSIGQGVRSGELFF. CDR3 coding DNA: TGTGCCAGCAGCATAGGCCAGGGAGTACGGAGCGGGGAGCTGTTTTTT.

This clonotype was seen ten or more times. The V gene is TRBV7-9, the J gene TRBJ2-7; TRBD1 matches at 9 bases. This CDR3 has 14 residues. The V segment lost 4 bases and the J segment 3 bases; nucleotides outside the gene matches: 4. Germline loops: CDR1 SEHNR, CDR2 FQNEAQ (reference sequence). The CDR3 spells CASSSGQGFYEQYF. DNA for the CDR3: TGTGCCAGCAGCTCGGGACAGGGCTTCTACGAGCAGTACTTC.

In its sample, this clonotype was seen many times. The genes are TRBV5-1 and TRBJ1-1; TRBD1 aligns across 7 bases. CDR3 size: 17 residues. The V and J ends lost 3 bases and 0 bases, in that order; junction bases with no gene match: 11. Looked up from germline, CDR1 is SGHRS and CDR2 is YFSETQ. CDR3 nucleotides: TGCGCCAGCAGCTCTTCCAGGGGGGGAGGCATGAACACTGAAGCTTTCTTT. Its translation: CASSSSRGGGMNTEAFF.

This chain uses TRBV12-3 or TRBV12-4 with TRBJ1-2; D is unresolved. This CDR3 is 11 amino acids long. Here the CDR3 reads CARGVVYGYTF. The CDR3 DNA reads TGTGCAAGAGGTGTAGTCTATGGCTACACCTTC.

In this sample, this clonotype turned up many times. The CDR3 nucleotides are TGCGCCAGCAGACCAGCGGAGGGAAACACTGAAGCTTTCTTT. This sequence encodes CASRPAEGNTEAFF. The genes are TRBV5-1 and TRBJ1-1; D gene uncertain. Trimming took 5 bases from V and 2 from J, leaving 13 bases between them. The germline V gene encodes CDR1 SGHRS and CDR2 YFSETQ. This CDR3 is built from 14 residues.